Listed below are T cell receptor beta chains from one sample, sequenced in a study of brain T cells in children with intractable seizures. Method: immunoSEQ multiplex PCR; TCRdb's copy keeps in-frame clones and lacks some. Of fewer than 25,000 clones in the sample, 90% to 95% were seen once. The sample in question was peripheral blood, obtained at surgery. These TCRs come from a boy aged 5-17 years with focal cortical dysplasia and intractable seizures. Each CDR3 is given with its conserved first and last residue.

>TRBJ1-2|TRBV6-5|12
CASSYSRDFYTF
>TRBJ2-1|TRBV7-3|16
CASSSTGQTLYNEQFF
>TRBJ1-3|TRBV10-3|14
CAISGTGTGNTIYF
>TRBJ1-2|TRBV5-8|16
CASTIPSDRWLGGYTF
>TRBJ2-2|TRBV7-9|17
CASRPSLLSGQGGELFF
>TRBJ1-4|TRBV15|15
CATSREVQAYEKLFF
>TRBJ2-1|TRBV14|16
CASSQDPSGRENEQFF
>TRBJ1-5|TRBV5-6|16
CASSKLQPYDDQPQHF
>TRBJ2-5|TRBV25-1|16
CASIGPNHRLQETQYF
>TRBJ2-3|TRBV18|17
CASSQRLLGQGTDTQYF
>TRBJ1-1|TRBV7-3|13
CASRGVGSTEAFF
>TRBJ2-6|TRBV5-5|16
CASSHYRGSGANVLTF
>TRBJ2-7|TRBV5-5|14
CASSFGTGDYEQYF
>TRBJ2-4|TRBV18|15
CASSRYGGTKNIQYF
>TRBJ2-1|TRBV5-6|15
CASSFGQGSYNEQFF
>TRBJ2-3|TRBV5-8|15
CASSFQERHTDTQYF
>TRBJ2-1|TRBV24-1|16
CATSDPAGASYNEQFF
>TRBJ1-2|TRBV3-1/TRBV3-2|14
CASSGALRRYGYTF
>TRBJ1-5|TRBV28|16
CASSLTGQGALQPQHF
>TRBJ1-1|TRBV4-1|14
CASSQGQKNTEAFF
>TRBJ2-2|TRBV3-1/TRBV3-2|14
CASSQVGGDGELFF
>TRBJ1-3|TRBV2|14
CASRNGVAGNTIYF
>TRBJ1-5|TRBV4-1|15
CASRESGTSAQPQHF
>TRBJ2-1|TRBV10-3|15
CAISGGSNSYNEQFF
>TRBJ2-7|TRBV19|16
CASSINPGQGAYEQYF
>TRBJ1-6|TRBV2|14
CASSQGQVNSPLHF
>TRBJ1-2|TRBV5-3|12
CARKRTGEGYTF
>TRBJ1-1|TRBV4-1|14
CASSRGQGDTEAFF
>TRBJ1-5|TRBV19|16
CASNPQGEVRNQPQHF
>TRBJ1-4|TRBV9|16
CASSAFSGTSNEKLFF
>TRBJ2-3|TRBV9|16
CASSSAVSGGTDTQYF
>TRBJ1-5|TRBV2|13
CASRTVSNQPQHF
>TRBJ2-1|TRBV27|16
CASSLNGLSSYNEQFF
>TRBJ1-5|TRBV6-5|13
CASVVVQGQPQHF
>TRBJ2-7|TRBV18|12
CASSLGNYEQYF
>TRBJ2-3|TRBV6-5|14
CATRSGPSTDTQYF
>TRBJ1-2|TRBV7-2|17
CASSLAGLGALVYGYTF